The entry below describes one T cell receptor beta chain. Its cognate antigen is unknown. A J-beta primer mix and a sample-barcoded 5' primer were used in a second PCR of roughly 6 to 11 cycles. Each CDR3 protein gets one entry after TCRdb re-called the 5' RACE reads with MiXCR. The sample includes around 650,000 distinct CDR3 sequences, approximately 40% seen only once; the top ten take about 32%. The sample originates from a study of blood T cells in healthy people across ages. Study results and limitations: Unsorted PBMCs blocked a conclusive comparison of naive and antigen-experienced cells. TCR beta diversity, measured per million T cells, fell in a roughly linear way with age.

This CDR3 has 14 residues. Trimming removed 2 bases from V and 2 bases from J, with 7 bases in between. Germline V gene sequence: CDR1 SGHTA, CDR2 FQGNSA. This sequence was found in a man at least 80 years old in good health. J is TRBJ2-1 and V is TRBV7-2; D gene ambiguous. The sample consisted of blood. CDR3 bases: TGTGCCAGCAGCTTAAAGCCTACCTACAATGAGCAGTTCTTC. Translating gives CASSLKPTYNEQFF.